One and the same sample provided the 9 T cell receptor beta chains below, sequenced in a study of CD8 T cells in Susac syndrome. Reverse transcription of about 0.45 to 1 ug RNA was performed with random hexamers. TCRdb reprocessed the immunoSEQ multiplex PCR reads via MiXCR and lists one record per CDR3 protein. The table shows about 150,000 distinct CDR3 sequences, with more than 95% occurring only once. The source material was CD4+ T cells from PBMCs. These receptors all stem from a human donor with Susac syndrome.

The CDR3 bases are TGTGCCAGCAGCCAAGATATAGTCCTCCGCTCCTACAATGAGCAGTTCTTC. Its translation: CASSQDIVLRSYNEQFF. J is TRBJ2-1 and V is TRBV3-1, with D unresolved. This CDR3 is built from 17 residues. Germline CDR1 is LGHDT and CDR2 is YNNKEL (reference sequence). Trimming took 0 bases from V and 0 from J, leaving 12 bases between them.

CDR3 coding DNA: TGCGCCAGCAGCCCACTTGATGGACGTGGGGCGGAGACCCAGTACTTC. It encodes CASSPLDGRGAETQYF. The V call is TRBV4-1, the J call TRBJ2-5; TRBD1 is a possible D gene (5 bases). Germline CDR1 is MGHRA and CDR2 is YSYEKL. CDR3 length: 16 residues. V lost 4 bases to trimming and J lost 5 bases, with 20 bases between them.

The chain has TRBV2 and TRBJ1-1; D is uncertain. The CDR3 covers 13 residues. Per the germline V gene, CDR1 is SNHLY and CDR2 is FYNNEI. Trimming stripped 8 bases from V and 0 bases from J, with 10 bases between. CDR3 sequence reads: CASWFSMNTEAFF. The CDR3 nucleotides are TGTGCCAGCTGGTTCTCGATGAACACTGAAGCTTTCTTT.

This chain connects TRBV6-5 to TRBJ2-7; 8 positions match TRBD2. Looked up from germline, CDR1 is MNHEY and CDR2 is SVGAGI. The CDR3 covers 15 residues. V lost 4 bases to trimming and J lost 4 bases; unmatched junction nucleotides: 9. The CDR3 DNA reads as TGTGCCAGCAGTTTCGGGGCTAGCGGGTCTTACGAGCAGTACTTC. This codes for CASSFGASGSYEQYF.

The chain joins TRBV29-1 to TRBJ2-2, with a weak D call TRBD2 (5 bases). Germline loops: CDR1 SQVTM, CDR2 ANQGSEA. V was cut by 2 bases and J by 6 bases, with 13 bases left in between. CDR3 length: 14 residues. CDR3 amino acids: CSVERWRFPGELFF. In DNA form, the CDR3 reads TGCAGCGTTGAAAGGTGGAGGTTTCCCGGGGAGCTGTTTTTT.

The chain employs TRBV30 and TRBJ2-3; D gene ambiguous. The germline V gene has CDR1 GTSNPN and CDR2 SVGIG (reference sequence). This CDR3 has 12 amino acids. The germline V and J ends were trimmed by 3 bases and 6 bases, with 10 bases remaining between them. The CDR3 protein is CAWSVHRDTQYF. The DNA for the CDR3 is TGTGCCTGGAGCGTACACCGGGATACGCAGTATTTT.

The V call is TRBV20-1, the J call TRBJ2-7, with D unresolved. The CDR3 runs 11 residues. V gave up 4 bases and J gave up 6 bases, with 10 bases separating them. Germline-derived CDR1 and CDR2 are DFQATT and SNEGSKA (reference sequence). The CDR3 spells CSATSNFEQYF. CDR3 nucleotides: TGCAGTGCTACCTCCAATTTCGAGCAGTACTTC.

The chain has TRBV3-1 and TRBJ1-1, with D unclear. CDR1 and CDR2 (germline): LGHDT, YNNKEL (reference sequence). The CDR3 contains 14 residues. Trimming removed 0 bases from V and 1 base from J, with 6 bases in between. The CDR3 DNA reads as TGTGCCAGCAGCCAAGATCTACCGAACACTGAAGCTTTCTTT. Translating gives CASSQDLPNTEAFF.

This chain uses TRBV18 with TRBJ2-7, with a tentative D call TRBD1 (5 bases). Trimming removed 2 bases at V and 4 bases at J, with 21 bases between. Germline CDR1 KGHSH, CDR2 LQKENI. The CDR3 is 17 amino acids. The CDR3 is CASSPRPGPQEPYEQYV. The CDR3 nucleotides read TGTGCCAGCTCACCAAGGCCAGGGCCCCAAGAACCATACGAGCAGTACGTC.